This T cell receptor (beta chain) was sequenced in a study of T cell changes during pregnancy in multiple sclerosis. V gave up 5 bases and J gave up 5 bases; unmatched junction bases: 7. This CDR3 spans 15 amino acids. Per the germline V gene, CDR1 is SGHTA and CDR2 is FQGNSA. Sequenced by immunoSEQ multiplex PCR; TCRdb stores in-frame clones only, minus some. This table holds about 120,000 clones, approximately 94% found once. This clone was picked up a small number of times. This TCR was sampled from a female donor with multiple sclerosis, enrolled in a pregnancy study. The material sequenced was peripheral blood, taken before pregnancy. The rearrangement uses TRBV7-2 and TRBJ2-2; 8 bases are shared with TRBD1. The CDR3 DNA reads TGTGCCAGCAGCCGCGGACAGGGTAGAACCGGGGAGCTGTTTTTT. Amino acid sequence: CASSRGQGRTGELFF.